This T cell receptor beta chain is from a study of T cells in Graves' hyperthyroidism and ophthalmopathy (dated by TCRdb to about 2019). Study-wide context: Peripheral blood was collected at initial diagnosis, before any treatment. To identify TCR V-J signatures that set the groups apart, the researchers used a discovery cohort of 100 patients, made up of under 45 with Graves' ophthalmopathy and around 58 with stable Graves' hyperthyroidism. Prospective prediction of ophthalmopathy was tested in an independent validation cohort of some 20 hyperthyroidism patients and 17 patients who later progressed to ophthalmopathy. The roughly 100 discovery patients were divided at random into training and test sets in a 7:3 ratio. In six Graves' hyperthyroidism patients, the study also compared T-cell repertoires from thyroid tissue with T-cell repertoires from blood. After blood sampling, hyperthyroidism patients were treated with methimazole at a starting dose of 30 mg daily, and ophthalmopathy patients were treated with high-dose intravenous methylprednisolone. TCR Vbeta CDR3 sequencing of 140 or so peripheral blood samples (43 ophthalmopathy, 75 or so hyperthyroidism and roughly 17 progressor patients) is reported in the paper.

The germline V gene gives CDR1 as SGHVS and CDR2 as FQNEAQ. Including cysteine and phenylalanine, the CDR3 has 15 amino acids. Only the CDR3 portion is preserved as DNA: 45 bases, with reading frame beginning at the first base. TCR beta CDR3 regions were amplified from RNA transcripts. For the first round of RT-PCR on the TCR CDR3, the HTBI primer set was used together with the Qiagen OneStep RT-PCR kit. A second multiplex PCR round built the libraries, followed by size selection and purification. Libraries were sequenced paired-end with 100 bp reads on an Illumina HiSeq2000. The paper's data handling went like this. SOAPnuke was used to process the raw data, with reads discarded if the reads contained adapters or uncalled bases, had a mean Phred below 15, or lacked an exact constant-primer or identifier match. High-quality paired reads were merged with COPE v1.2.5, and unique nucleotide sequences were defined as clonotypes. Clonotypes were aligned to IMGT TRBV, TRBD and TRBJ reference segments using MiTCR v1.1. The analysis was restricted to V-J combinations with a frequency above 0.0001, which together covered 99.2% of the repertoires. A TCS score was defined as the ratio between F50 (clonal expansion) and ExV (chaos), using BLOSUM62-based TCRdist between CDR3 peptides within each V-J. Welch's t-statistics and random forest reduced 514 V-J features to 13, which were used in a naive Bayes classifier (R e1071). Thyroid-blood repertoire similarity was quantified with the Morisita-Horn index. The public reads were reanalyzed by TCRdb: fastp trimming at Q25, MiXCR alignment, in-frame beta chains only. CDR3 protein sequences are deduplicated, and each keeps its most common genes and DNA. The V and J calls and clone size are TCRdb's, not the authors'. This sample is represented by 800,000 or so distinct CDR3 sequences; 35% to 40% of them were singletons. The ten largest clones capture around 10% of the sample.

The full study reports these points: Blood samples also contained most of the expanded thyroid clonotypes (frequency above 0.001), which suggests that blood repertoires may reflect thyroid immune responses. A 13 V-J signature model separated ophthalmopathy from stable hyperthyroidism, with nearly 90% sensitivity and around 84% specificity in cross-validation and 80%/75% in testing. In validation, progression to ophthalmopathy was predicted by the model with more than 65% sensitivity and approximately 78% specificity, a median of 6.5 months before onset. Sample size was not statistically predetermined, and investigators were not blinded to group allocation.

A patient counted as having stable Graves' hyperthyroidism if no progression to ophthalmopathy occurred over 18 months of follow-up. Hyperthyroidism patients were newly diagnosed, with disease duration under 2 months, and aged 18 to 65 years. Patients with uncontrolled infections, other autoimmune diseases, pregnancy or lactation were excluded. Diagnoses were established on the basis of clinical symptoms, serum thyroxine and TRAb, thyroid ultrasound, and orbital computed tomography. PBMCs were separated from 10 ml of fresh peripheral blood using Ficoll-Paque density gradient centrifugation. Trizol reagent was used to extract total RNA, and RNA quality was then checked on an Agilent 2100 Bioanalyzer. For this clonotype: Its antigen is unknown. An end of the junction does not agree with germline; a read error may underlie this.

The clonotype comes from a man aged 18 to 30 with Graves' hyperthyroidism. Recombination connected TRBV7-8 to TRBJ1-2, with TRBD1 matching 8 junction bases. Sequenced sample: blood. The DNA is TGTGCCAGCAGCAACTCGACAGGGGCCTACTATGGCTACGCCTTC. Translated, it reads CASSNSTGAYYGYAF.